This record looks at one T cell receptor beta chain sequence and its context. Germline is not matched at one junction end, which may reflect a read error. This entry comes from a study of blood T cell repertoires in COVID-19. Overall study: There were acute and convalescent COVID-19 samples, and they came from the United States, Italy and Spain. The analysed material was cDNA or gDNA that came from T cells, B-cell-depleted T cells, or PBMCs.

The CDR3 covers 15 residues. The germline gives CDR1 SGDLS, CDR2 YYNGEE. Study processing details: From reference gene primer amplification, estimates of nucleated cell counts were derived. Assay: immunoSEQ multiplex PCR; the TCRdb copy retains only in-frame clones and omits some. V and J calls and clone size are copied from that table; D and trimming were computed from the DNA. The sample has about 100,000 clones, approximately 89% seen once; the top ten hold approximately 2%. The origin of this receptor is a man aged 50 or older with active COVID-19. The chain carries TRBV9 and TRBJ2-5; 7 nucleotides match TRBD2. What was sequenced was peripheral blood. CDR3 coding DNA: TGTGCCAGCAGCGTAGGGAGAACGGCGGGAGAGGCCCAGTACTTC. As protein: CASSVGRTAGEAQYF.